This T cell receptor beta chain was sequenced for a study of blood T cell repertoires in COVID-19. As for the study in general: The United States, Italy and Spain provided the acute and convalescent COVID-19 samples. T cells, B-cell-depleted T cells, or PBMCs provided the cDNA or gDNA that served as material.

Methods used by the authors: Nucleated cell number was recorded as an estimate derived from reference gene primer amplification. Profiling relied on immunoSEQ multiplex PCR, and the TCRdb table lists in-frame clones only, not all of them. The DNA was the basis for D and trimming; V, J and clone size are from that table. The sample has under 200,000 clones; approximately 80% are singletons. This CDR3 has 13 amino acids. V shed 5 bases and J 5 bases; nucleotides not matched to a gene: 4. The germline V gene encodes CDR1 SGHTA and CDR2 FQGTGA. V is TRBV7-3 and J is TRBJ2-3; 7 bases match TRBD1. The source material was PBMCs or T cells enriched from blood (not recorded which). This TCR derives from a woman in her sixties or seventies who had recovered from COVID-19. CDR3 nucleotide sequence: TGTGCCAGCAGCCTAGGGGGCAGAGATACGCAGTATTTT. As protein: CASSLGGRDTQYF.